The clone carrying this TCR beta chain was counted a single time. No antigen is known for it. The source of the sample is a study of shared clonotypes between healthy human individuals. On the study more broadly: Plates per donor: three CD4 naive, three CD4 memory, two CD8 naive, one CD8 memory.

Generated by immunoSEQ multiplex PCR, the TCRdb table keeps only in-frame clones and is missing some. The sample lists 550,000 to 700,000 clones; around 73% were seen once. Notes on the study in general: The expectation was that sequencing depth would affect clonotype sharing among donors. The diversity represented, both genetic and in exposure history, was limited by few donors.

V shed 8 bases and J shed 5 bases, with 17 bases lying between them. Germline-derived CDR1 and CDR2 are MNHNS and SASEGT. The CDR3 length is 14 residues. This sequence joins TRBV6-1 and TRBJ2-3; perhaps TRBD1 as D (5 bases). The source of this sequence is a woman in her thirties in good health. Sequences were obtained from memory CD4+ T cells sorted from blood. As for subset: CD45RA-negative fraction. The CDR3 here is CASLTTDLVDTQYF. In DNA form, the CDR3 reads TGTGCCAGCCTTACGACAGATCTGGTAGATACGCAGTATTTT.